In this sample, the clone carrying this TCR beta chain turned up a few times. The antigen is unknown. Pregnant or lactating patients were excluded, as were those with uncontrolled infection or other autoimmune disease. The CDR3 spans 18 residues. Germline V lookup: CDR1 MNHEY, CDR2 SVGAGI. The trim removed 1 base at V and 8 bases at J, leaving 17 bases unmatched. The source of the sample is a study of T cells in Graves' hyperthyroidism and ophthalmopathy. Turning to the study itself: Peripheral blood was obtained at initial diagnosis, preceding any treatment.

Amplification of TCR beta CDR3 regions used RNA as the template. A first-round RT-PCR of the TCR CDR3 used the HTBI primer set. Via MiXCR, TCRdb re-called the multiplex PCR reads, giving one row per CDR3 protein. The data contain about 480,000 distinct CDR3 sequences, under 25% of them singletons. Whole-study findings and limits: Most expanded thyroid clonotypes above 0.001 recurred in blood.

Material for sequencing was blood. The chain joins TRBV6-5 to TRBJ2-1; TRBD2 aligns across 7 bases. The TCR comes from a woman aged 70 to 79 with Graves' ophthalmopathy. CDR3 region: CASSYFKLELALGHEQFF. The CDR3 bases are TGTGCCAGCAGTTACTTCAAACTAGAACTAGCGCTCGGGCATGAGCAGTTCTTC.